Presented here are 15 T cell receptor beta chains from one specimen sequenced in a study of blood T cell repertoires in COVID-19. Profiling relied on immunoSEQ multiplex PCR, and the TCRdb table lists in-frame clones only, not all of them. The table has under 200,000 clones, around 80% seen once; the top ten hold roughly 19%. The sequencing input was peripheral blood. The receptors were sampled from a woman in her 70s who had recovered from COVID-19.

The rearrangement joins TRBV5-6 to TRBJ2-7; maybe TRBD2 (7 bases). Germline assignment: CDR1 SGHDT and CDR2 YYEEEE. This CDR3 has 14 residues. V lost 3 bases and J lost 6, with 16 bases in between. The CDR3 DNA sequence: TGTGCCAGCAGCTGGGGGGGGCCCCCCGCCGAGCAGTACTTC. Encoded protein: CASSWGGPPAEQYF. Supplemented by reference TRBV5-6 and TRBJ2-7, the full variable domain reads DAGVTQSPTHLIKTRGQQVTLRCSPKSGHDTVSWYQQALGQGPQFIFQYYEEEERQRGNFPDRFSGHQFPNYSSELNVNALLLGDSALYLCASSWGGPPAEQYFGPGTRLTVT.

The chain is built from TRBV7-9 and TRBJ2-5, with TRBD1 as a possible D gene (5 bases). This CDR3 comprises 14 residues. Deletions cut 0 bases from V and 7 bases from J, with 12 bases between. Looked up from germline, CDR1 is SEHNR and CDR2 is FQNEAQ (reference sequence). CDR3 nucleotides: TGTGCCAGCAGCTTAGCTTATGTGACAGTGACCCAGTACTTC. Amino acids: CASSLAYVTVTQYF. Based on the CDR3 plus reference TRBV7-9 and TRBJ2-5, the full variable domain is DTGVSQNPRHKITKRGQNVTFRCDPISEHNRLYWYRQTLGQGPEFLTYFQNEAQLEKSRLLSDRFSAERPKGSFSTLEIQRTEQGDSAMYLCASSLAYVTVTQYFGPGTRLLVL.

The chain couples TRBV19 to TRBJ1-3; TRBD1 aligns across 7 bases. There are 16 residues in the CDR3. Germline V lookup: CDR1 LNHDA, CDR2 SQIVND (reference sequence). The V segment lost 3 bases and the J segment 0 bases; nucleotides outside the gene matches: 5. The CDR3 bases are TGTGCCAGTAGTATCCGGACAGGCTTCTCTGGAAACACCATATATTTT. Translated: CASSIRTGFSGNTIYF.

The chain recombines TRBV4-3 with TRBJ2-2; no firm D call. V was clipped by 5 bases and J by 8 bases, with 6 bases between them. The CDR3 consists of 11 residues. CDR1 LGHNA and CDR2 YSLEER come from the germline V gene. CDR3 sequence (DNA): TGCGCCAGCAGCGCCGGTGGGGAGCTGTTTTTT. This encodes CASSAGGELFF.

The chain's CDR3 is CASSPRQDENEAFF. The CDR3 DNA is TGTGCCAGCTCACCCAGACAGGACGAGAATGAAGCTTTCTTT. The V gene is TRBV18, the J gene TRBJ1-1, with D perhaps matching TRBD1 (6 bases). There are 14 residues in the CDR3. The V end lost 3 bases, the J end lost 7 bases, and 15 bases lay between the germline ends. CDR1 and CDR2 from the germline V gene are KGHSH and LQKENI.

The V and J genes are TRBV7-2 and TRBJ1-2; D gene ambiguous. With 5 bases removed from V and 2 bases from J, the gap between germline ends came to 9 bases. Germline CDR1 reads SGHTA; CDR2 reads FQGNSA. The CDR3 extends over 13 amino acids. The DNA of the CDR3 is TGTGCCAGCAGCCCCGGGAAGAACTATGGCTACACCTTC. It encodes CASSPGKNYGYTF.

The chain combines TRBV28 with TRBJ1-1, with a weak D call TRBD1 (5 bases). Deletions cut 6 bases from V and 3 bases from J, with 14 bases between. The germline V gene encodes CDR1 MDHEN and CDR2 SYDVKM. CDR3 length: 14 amino acids. Here the CDR3 reads CASRAGGTHTEAFF. The CDR3 region has the DNA TGTGCCAGCAGGGCGGGGGGGACTCACACTGAAGCTTTCTTT.

The genes are TRBV18 and TRBJ1-1; perhaps TRBD1 as D (5 bases). The germline V gene encodes CDR1 KGHSH and CDR2 LQKENI. V lost 3 bases, J lost 5 bases, and 16 bases lay in between. There are 15 residues in the CDR3. CDR3 in amino acids: CASSPPGTRGTEAFF. The DNA of the CDR3 is TGTGCCAGCTCACCCCCCGGGACTCGGGGGACTGAAGCTTTCTTT.

This clone was observed at least ten times. The J gene is TRBJ1-2, the V gene TRBV12-3 or TRBV12-4; TRBD1 agrees at 7 bases. Unmatched junction bases numbered 4, after V lost 6 bases and J lost 6 bases. The CDR3 is 12 amino acids. The CDR3, as DNA: TGTGCCAGCAGCGGGACAGCCCATGGCTACACCTTC. This gives the protein CASSGTAHGYTF.

This chain links TRBV7-8 with TRBJ1-1, with D perhaps matching TRBD1 (5 bases). The CDR3 loop spans 14 amino acids. V shed 5 bases and J shed 1 base, with 11 bases lying between them. The germline gives CDR1 SGHVS, CDR2 FQNEAQ. DNA for the CDR3: TGTGCCAGCAGCACAATGGGGGGGAACACTGAAGCTTTCTTT. Residues: CASSTMGGNTEAFF.

The rearrangement joins TRBV5-5 to TRBJ1-1; D is unclear. Germline assignment: CDR1 SGHKS and CDR2 YYEKEE (reference sequence). V gave up 2 bases and J gave up 0 bases, with 5 bases separating them. The CDR3 length is 13 residues. The CDR3 spells CASSFSMNTEAFF. The CDR3 coding sequence is TGTGCCAGCAGCTTTAGCATGAACACTGAAGCTTTCTTT.

V usage is TRBV7-9 and J usage is TRBJ2-3; 7 bases map to TRBD2. The V segment lost 8 bases and the J segment 6 bases; nucleotides outside the gene matches: 2. In germline, CDR1 is SEHNR, CDR2 FQNEAQ (reference sequence). This CDR3 has 11 residues. CDR3 nucleotide sequence: TGTGCCAGCTGGGGAGGGGATACGCAGTATTTT. Its protein product is CASWGGDTQYF.

This clone has a handful of counts. The J gene is TRBJ1-5, the V gene TRBV27; D not certain. Germline values: CDR1 MNHEY, CDR2 SMNVEV (reference sequence). V was trimmed by 2 bases and J by 4 bases, leaving 3 bases between them. CDR3 size: 12 residues. In DNA form, the CDR3 reads TGTGCCAGCAGTTTACTGAATCAGCCCCAGCATTTT. It codes for CASSLLNQPQHF.

The genes are TRBV7-8 and TRBJ2-1; 7 nucleotides line up with TRBD2. The germline V gene has CDR1 SGHVS and CDR2 FQNEAQ. J was trimmed by 6 bases and V by 4 bases; bases with no gene match: 9. The length of the CDR3 is 15 residues. The CDR3 bases are TGTGCCAGCAGCTCCCATGAAGCGGGAAGCAATGAGCAGTTCTTC. Translating gives CASSSHEAGSNEQFF.

The rearrangement uses TRBV28 and TRBJ1-2; TRBD1 is a possible D gene (6 bases). V was trimmed by 8 bases and J by 9 bases, leaving 13 bases between them. The length of the CDR3 is 11 residues. Germline CDR1 and CDR2: MDHEN and SYDVKM. DNA for the CDR3: TGTGCCAGCCGGGGGGCGTCCAGCTACACCTTC. Translating gives CASRGASSYTF.